This T cell receptor beta chain was identified in a study of T cells in Graves' hyperthyroidism and ophthalmopathy. Overall study findings and caveats: The model's output predicted ophthalmopathy at a median of roughly 6 months prior to onset. Most clonotypes expanded in the thyroid (above 0.001) were also present in blood. Stable hyperthyroidism and ophthalmopathy were separated using 13 V-J signatures.

Amplified TCR beta CDR3 regions came from RNA transcripts. HTBI primers were employed in a first-round RT-PCR of the TCR CDR3. TCRdb processed the multiplex PCR reads anew with MiXCR; each CDR3 protein has one entry. Seen here are about 350,000 distinct CDR3 sequences, around 15% observed once, and the top ten hold about a third. Germline values: CDR1 DFQATT, CDR2 SNEGSKA (reference sequence). V shed 0 bases and J shed 1 base, with 10 bases lying between them. This CDR3 contains 15 residues. About this clonotype: Its antigen is undetermined.

The chain combines TRBV20-1 with TRBJ1-3, with D unresolved. The TCR sequence derives from a woman between 40 and 50 years old with Graves' ophthalmopathy. The source material was blood. The CDR3: CSARDSQGSGNTIYF. The CDR3 DNA reads as TGCAGTGCTAGAGATTCCCAAGGGTCTGGAAACACCATATATTTT.